Below, one TCR beta chain is given with its context. This entry comes from a study of T cell responses to AZD1222 COVID-19 vaccine. On the study more broadly: Second-dose timings of about 4 or about 12 weeks were pooled.

The protocol was immunoSEQ multiplex PCR, while the TCRdb copy is restricted to in-frame clones and leaves out a portion. The sample has around 130,000 clones, 75% to 95% seen once. Unmatched junction bases numbered 9, after V lost 2 bases and J lost 0 bases. CDR3 length: 18 residues. Germline V CDR1 and CDR2: KGHSY, FQNENV. This chain joins TRBV16 and TRBJ1-5; TRBD1 matches at 8 bases. The receptor's source is an adult in good health. The sample was peripheral blood, taken on day 0 of AZD1222 vaccination. The CDR3 nucleotides are TGTGCCAGCAGCCAAGCCCCGACAGGGGTTGGTAGCAATCAGCCCCAGCATTTT. Translating gives CASSQAPTGVGSNQPQHF.